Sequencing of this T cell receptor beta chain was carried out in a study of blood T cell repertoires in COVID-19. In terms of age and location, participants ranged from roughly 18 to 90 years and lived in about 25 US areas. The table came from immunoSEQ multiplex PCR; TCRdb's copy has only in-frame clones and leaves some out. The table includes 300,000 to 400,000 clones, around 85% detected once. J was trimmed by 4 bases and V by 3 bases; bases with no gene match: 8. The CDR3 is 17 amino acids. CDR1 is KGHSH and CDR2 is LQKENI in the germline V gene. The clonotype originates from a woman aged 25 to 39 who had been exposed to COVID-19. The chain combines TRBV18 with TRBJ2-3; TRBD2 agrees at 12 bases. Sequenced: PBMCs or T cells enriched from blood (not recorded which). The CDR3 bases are TGTGCCAGCTCACCGTCTAGCGGGGGGGCTATCGCAGATACGCAGTATTTT. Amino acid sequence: CASSPSSGGAIADTQYF.